Shown below are 10 T cell receptor beta chains from a single sample sequenced in a study of blood T cell repertoires in COVID-19. Data came from immunoSEQ multiplex PCR; TCRdb stores just in-frame clones and leaves some out. The data hold 300,000 to 350,000 clones, with around 90% observed a single time. The specimen was peripheral blood. These receptors were collected from a woman aged 30 to 39 with COVID-19, enrolled during active disease.

The V gene is TRBV28, the J gene TRBJ1-2, with D uncertain. Germline values: CDR1 MDHEN, CDR2 SYDVKM. V was trimmed by 6 bases and J by 2 bases, leaving 10 bases between them. This CDR3 is 13 amino acids long. The CDR3 spells CASRVDLNYGYTF. The CDR3 bases are TGTGCCAGCAGAGTCGACTTGAACTATGGCTACACCTTC.

The table lists this clone with a count of one. V is TRBV6-2 or TRBV6-3 and J is TRBJ2-6, with D unresolved. Germline values: CDR1 MNHEY, CDR2 SVGEGT. V was pared by 6 bases and J by 2 bases, with 11 bases between. The CDR3 spans 15 residues. The CDR3 bases are TGTGCCAGCAGCCGACCAGGAACTGGGGCCAACGTCCTGACTTTC. As protein: CASSRPGTGANVLTF.

The chain uses TRBV28 and TRBJ1-1; tentatively, D is TRBD1 (5 bases). Germline CDR1 and CDR2: MDHEN and SYDVKM. This CDR3 is built from 12 residues. The V and J ends lost 3 bases and 10 bases respectively, with 12 bases between them. The CDR3 loop is CASSLDTRAAFF. CDR3 sequence (DNA): TGTGCCAGCAGTTTGGACACCCGGGCAGCTTTCTTT. The full variable domain, rest sourced from reference TRBV28 and TRBJ1-1, is DVKVTQSSRYLVKRTGEKVFLECVQDMDHENMFWYRQDPGLGLRLIYFSYDVKMKEKGDIPEGYSVSREKKERFSLILESASTNQTSMYLCASSLDTRAAFFGQGTRLTVV.

The chain couples TRBV28 to TRBJ1-5, with 7 bases aligning to TRBD1. Germline V gene lookup returns CDR1 MDHEN and CDR2 SYDVKM. V lost 5 bases to trimming and J lost 3 bases; unmatched junction nucleotides: 22. This CDR3 is built from 20 residues. The chain's CDR3 is CASSVTNHRGQTGFNQPQHF. The CDR3 DNA reads TGTGCCAGCAGTGTGACGAACCACAGGGGCCAGACCGGTTTCAATCAGCCCCAGCATTTT.

The sample holds one count of this clone. The V gene is TRBV28, the J gene TRBJ2-3, with 8 bases lining up with TRBD2. J lost 2 bases, V lost 7 bases, and 11 bases had no gene match. This CDR3 has 16 amino acids. Germline V lookup: CDR1 MDHEN, CDR2 SYDVKM. The CDR3 sequence: CASTLRGLVVTDTQYF. CDR3 DNA: TGTGCCAGCACCCTTAGGGGACTAGTCGTCACAGATACGCAGTATTTT.

The chain has TRBV5-5 and TRBJ2-5; D call uncertain. Trimming took 1 base from V and 2 from J, leaving 6 bases between them. The CDR3 runs 13 residues. Germline V gene lookup returns CDR1 SGHKS and CDR2 YYEKEE (reference sequence). The CDR3 region is CASSLLQQETQYF. The CDR3 coding sequence is TGTGCCAGCAGCTTGTTACAGCAAGAGACCCAGTACTTC.

A single count supports this clone. The J gene is TRBJ2-1, the V gene TRBV18, with D unclear. The germline CDR1 and CDR2 sequences are KGHSH and LQKENI. The CDR3 is made up of 12 amino acids. V shed 2 bases and J shed 8 bases, with 7 bases lying between them. CDR3 amino acids: CASSPGRHEQFF. As DNA, the CDR3 is TGTGCCAGCTCACCAGGGCGACATGAGCAGTTCTTC.

The chain employs TRBV11-3 and TRBJ2-4, with 14 bases lining up with TRBD2. Trimming cost V 1 base and J 10 bases; bases outside gene matches: 12. The CDR3 is made up of 18 amino acids. Germline lookup yields CDR1 SGHNT and CDR2 YENEEA. The CDR3 spells CASSLGGLAGEPCRIQYF. Here the CDR3 DNA reads TGTGCCAGCAGCTTAGGGGGACTAGCGGGAGAACCTTGTAGGATTCAGTACTTC.

The rearrangement uses TRBV5-4 and TRBJ2-3; TRBD2 matches at 7 bases. After removal of 2 bases from V and 1 base from J, the junction contained 4 bases not matched to a gene. Germline V gene sequence: CDR1 SGHNT, CDR2 YYREEE (reference sequence). The CDR3 is 15 amino acids. The CDR3, as DNA: TGTGCCAGCAGCTTCGGTGCGGGAGGCACAGATACGCAGTATTTT. Amino acid sequence: CASSFGAGGTDTQYF.

In DNA, the CDR3 is TGCAGCGTTGAACCGGGATGGACTAGCCTCCAGTTGGAGCAGTTCTTC. Residues: CSVEPGWTSLQLEQFF. V usage is TRBV29-1 and J usage is TRBJ2-1; 8 nucleotides match TRBD2. With 2 bases clipped from V and 10 bases from J, the junction kept 16 bases outside the gene matches. The CDR3 has 16 residues. The germline gives CDR1 SQVTM, CDR2 ANQGSEA.